These 20 T cell receptor beta chains came from one sample sequenced in a study of T cells in Graves' hyperthyroidism and ophthalmopathy. Amplified TCR beta CDR3 regions came from RNA transcripts. HTBI primers drove first-round RT-PCR of the TCR CDR3. Via MiXCR, TCRdb re-called the multiplex PCR reads, giving one row per CDR3 protein. The sample lists about 840,000 distinct CDR3 sequences; 35% to 40% were seen once. Sequencing was performed on blood. These receptors came from a man aged 18 to 35 with Graves' hyperthyroidism.

This clonotype was found many times. The J gene is TRBJ1-1, the V gene TRBV10-3, with TRBD1 as a possible D gene (5 bases). The germline V gene has CDR1 ENHRY and CDR2 SYGVKD. Trimming cost V 7 bases and J 0 bases, with 9 bases left between them. This CDR3 comprises 13 residues. The CDR3 bases are TGTGCCATCAAGGAACAGGTGAACACTGAAGCTTTCTTT. Encoded protein: CAIKEQVNTEAFF.

The rearrangement uses TRBV29-1 and TRBJ1-2, with D unclear. Germline V gene lookup returns CDR1 SQVTM and CDR2 ANQGSEA. Trimming removed 4 bases at V and 5 bases at J, with 11 bases between. The CDR3 covers 12 residues. CDR3: CSVVIGSYGYTF. For the CDR3, the DNA is TGCAGCGTTGTAATCGGGAGTTATGGCTACACCTTC. The full variable domain, in which reference TRBV29-1 and TRBJ1-2 provide the parts outside the CDR3, is SAVISQKPSRDICQRGTSLTIQCQVDSQVTMMFWYRQQPGQSLTLIATANQGSEATYESGFVIDKFPISRPNLTFSTLTVSNMSPEDSSIYLCSVVIGSYGYTFGSGTRLTVV.

This clonotype was observed a handful of times. The chain employs TRBV7-9 and TRBJ1-1, with 8 bases matching TRBD1. This CDR3 contains 14 residues. V gave up 6 bases and J gave up 5 bases; unmatched junction bases: 8. The V gene's germline CDR1 is SEHNR and CDR2 FQNEAQ (reference sequence). CDR3 amino acids: CASSSGGVGTEAFF. In DNA, the CDR3 is TGTGCCAGCAGTTCAGGGGGCGTGGGGACTGAAGCTTTCTTT.

Only a few counts were recorded for this clonotype. The chain employs TRBV7-9 and TRBJ1-1; tentatively, D is TRBD1 (5 bases). Germline V lookup: CDR1 SEHNR, CDR2 FQNEAQ (reference sequence). The CDR3 is 19 amino acids. Trimming cost V 5 bases and J 1 base, with 26 bases left between them. The DNA of the CDR3 is TGTGCCAGCAGCCTGAATCATTGGACCTCAGGGACTACGAACACTGAAGCTTTCTTT. Translation: CASSLNHWTSGTTNTEAFF. The full variable domain, in which reference TRBV7-9 and TRBJ1-1 provide the parts outside the CDR3, is DTGVSQNPRHKITKRGQNVTFRCDPISEHNRLYWYRQTLGQGPEFLTYFQNEAQLEKSRLLSDRFSAERPKGSFSTLEIQRTEQGDSAMYLCASSLNHWTSGTTNTEAFFGQGTRLTVV.

This clonotype turned up a few times. The V gene is TRBV7-8, the J gene TRBJ1-1, with D uncertain. The CDR3 consists of 16 residues. CDR1 is SGHVS and CDR2 is FQNEAQ in the germline V gene. V was cut by 3 bases and J by 2 bases, with 16 bases left in between. The CDR3: CASSLWYQATNTEAFF. CDR3 nucleotide sequence: TGTGCCAGCAGCTTGTGGTACCAGGCGACCAACACTGAAGCTTTCTTT. The variable domain in full, completed from reference TRBV7-8 and TRBJ1-1, reads GAGVSQSPRYKVAKRGQDVALRCDPISGHVSLFWYQQALGQGPEFLTYFQNEAQLDKSGLPSDRFFAERPEGSVSTLKIQRTQQEDSAVYLCASSLWYQATNTEAFFGQGTRLTVV.

This clonotype was observed at least ten times. The gene calls are TRBV19 and TRBJ2-6; possible D gene TRBD1, 6 bases. Germline CDR1 reads LNHDA; CDR2 reads SQIVND (reference sequence). This CDR3 comprises 18 residues. The V and J ends lost 3 bases and 4 bases respectively, with 19 bases between them. CDR3 nucleotide sequence: TGTGCCAGTAGTATTGGTCTGGACAGTCTTCGAGGGGCCAACGTCCTGACTTTC. Translating gives CASSIGLDSLRGANVLTF.

The genes are TRBV13 and TRBJ1-1; 10 nucleotides agree with TRBD1. Trimming cost V 5 bases and J 6 bases; bases outside gene matches: 6. Germline CDR1 and CDR2: PRHDT and FYEKMQ (reference sequence). The CDR3 has 14 amino acids. CDR3 coding DNA: TGTGCCAGCAGCCTGGGACAGGGGTTCGCTGAAGCTTTCTTT. Translation gives CASSLGQGFAEAFF.

This clonotype was observed a few times. The chain has TRBV7-9 and TRBJ2-7; 9 bases agree with TRBD2. CDR1 SEHNR and CDR2 FQNEAQ come from the germline V gene (reference sequence). The CDR3 covers 15 residues. Trimming at V came to 3 bases and at J to 4 bases, leaving 7 bases not matched to a gene. The CDR3: CASSFVASGIYEQYF. As DNA, the CDR3 is TGTGCCAGCAGCTTTGTGGCTAGCGGGATTTACGAGCAGTACTTC.

This clonotype was counted ten times or more. The genes are TRBV19 and TRBJ1-2; TRBD1 might be the D (5 bases). The germline gives CDR1 LNHDA, CDR2 SQIVND (reference sequence). The CDR3 has 11 amino acids. Trimming shortened V by 7 bases and J by 8 bases, and 11 bases separated the two germline ends. CDR3 coding DNA: TGTGCCAGTACGGGGGGATCGGGCTACACCTTC. Translated: CASTGGSGYTF.

Note on this clonotype: Given a much more abundant clone one base away, this may be a read error. The chain links TRBV5-1 to TRBJ1-2; a weak D match, TRBD1 (5 bases). Trimming took off 3 bases at V and 8 bases at J, with 17 bases between the two ends. Germline V gene lookup returns CDR1 SGHRS and CDR2 YFSETQ. CDR3 length: 14 amino acids. CDR3 DNA sequence: TGCGCCAGCAGCTCCATAACAGGAAGCCAGGGCTACACCTTC. Translation: CASSSITGSQGYTF. Supplemented by reference TRBV5-1 and TRBJ1-2, the full variable domain reads KAGVTQTPRYLIKTRGQQVTLSCSPISGHRSVSWYQQTPGQGLQFLFEYFSETQRNKGNFPGRFSGRQFSNSRSEMNVSTLELGDSALYLCASSSITGSQGYTFGSGTRLTVV.

A note on this clonotype: A much larger clone sits a single nucleotide away, making a read error possible. The gene calls are TRBV28 and TRBJ2-7; possible D gene TRBD1, 5 bases. The CDR3 contains 12 residues. Trimming cost V 6 bases and J 4 bases, with 10 bases left between them. CDR1 is MDHEN and CDR2 is SYDVKM in the germline V gene. Written as DNA, the CDR3 is TGTGCCAGCAGCGCAGGGTGGTACGAGCAGTACTTC. Translated, it gives CASSAGWYEQYF.

The table lists this clonotype with a count of one. The rearrangement links TRBV13 to TRBJ1-2; weak D call: TRBD1 (5 bases). CDR3 length equals 15 residues. CDR1 and CDR2 from the germline V gene are PRHDT and FYEKMQ (reference sequence). V dropped 5 bases and J dropped 6 bases, with 19 bases sitting between them. CDR3 sequence: CASSQPFGTLNGYTF. The CDR3 nucleotides are TGTGCCAGCAGCCAACCATTCGGGACTTTAAATGGCTACACCTTC.

Turning to this clonotype: A read error is possible here, since a much larger clone lies one base away. This chain links TRBV2 with TRBJ1-1; D not certain. Germline lookup yields CDR1 SNHLY and CDR2 FYNNEI. The CDR3 has 11 amino acids. V dropped 8 bases and J dropped 4 bases, with 8 bases sitting between them. CDR3 loop: CASGKSTEAFF. CDR3 nucleotides: TGTGCCAGCGGGAAGAGCACTGAAGCTTTCTTT.

The rearrangement uses TRBV6-5 and TRBJ1-2; D is possibly TRBD1 (5 bases). The CDR3 has 14 residues. Germline V lookup: CDR1 MNHEY, CDR2 SVGAGI. Trimming left V 3 bases short and J 1 base short, with 9 bases between. The CDR3 spells CASSYGTLNYGYTF. The CDR3 bases are TGTGCCAGCAGTTATGGGACCCTTAACTATGGCTACACCTTC.

The table lists this clonotype with many counts. The rearrangement uses TRBV29-1 and TRBJ2-6; 8 bases fit TRBD1. Per germline, CDR1 SQVTM and CDR2 ANQGSEA. V shed 6 bases, J shed 0 bases, and the junction held 10 bases outside the gene matches. The CDR3 is 17 residues long. CDR3 nucleotide sequence: TGCAGCGTGACCGACAGGGGAAGGTACTCTGGGGCCAACGTCCTGACTTTC. It is translated as CSVTDRGRYSGANVLTF.

This chain uses TRBV9 with TRBJ1-1; D possibly corresponds to TRBD1 (6 bases). Germline CDR1 is SGDLS and CDR2 is YYNGEE. Trimming stripped 0 bases from V and 3 bases from J, with 15 bases between. The CDR3 consists of 16 residues. The CDR3: CASSVEGGGRYTEAFF. CDR3 nucleotide sequence: TGTGCCAGCAGCGTAGAGGGGGGCGGTCGGTACACTGAAGCTTTCTTT.

This clonotype appeared many times. The chain combines TRBV19 with TRBJ1-6; tentatively, D is TRBD1 (5 bases). CDR1 and CDR2 (germline): LNHDA, SQIVND (reference sequence). The CDR3 has 14 residues. Deletions cut 7 bases from V and 7 bases from J, with 14 bases between. The CDR3, as DNA: TGTGCCAGTACCCCTGGGACGGACAATTCACCCCTCCACTTT. It encodes CASTPGTDNSPLHF.

Points on this clonotype: One end of the junction does not line up with germline, which may come from a read error. The V and J genes are TRBV11-2 and TRBJ2-7, with D possibly TRBD2 on 5 matching bases. CDR3 size: 15 residues. Germline V gene sequence: CDR1 SGHAT, CDR2 FQNNGV. This CDR3 is CASSQDYGVDYEQYF. The CDR3 region has the DNA TGCGCCAGCAGCCAAGATTACGGGGTAGACTACGAGCAGTACTTC.

Comments on this clonotype: A much larger clone is a single base away; this may be a read error. CDR3 sequence: CSVYPGTGGEAQYF. Written as DNA, the CDR3 is TGCAGCGTTTACCCGGGGACCGGGGGAGAGGCCCAGTACTTC. V gene TRBV29-1 combines with J gene TRBJ2-5; maybe TRBD2 (6 bases). Germline V lookup: CDR1 SQVTM, CDR2 ANQGSEA. The CDR3 spans 14 residues.

The CDR3 is CASSYSAGSNQPQHF. The CDR3, as DNA: TGTGCCAGCAGTTACTCCGCCGGGAGCAATCAGCCCCAGCATTTT. This chain connects TRBV7-2 to TRBJ1-5; D gene ambiguous. The V and J ends lost 6 bases and 1 base respectively, with 13 bases between them. Germline values: CDR1 SGHTA, CDR2 FQGNSA. The CDR3 is 15 residues long. Based on the CDR3 plus reference TRBV7-2 and TRBJ1-5, the full variable domain is GAGVSQSPSNKVTEKGKDVELRCDPISGHTALYWYRQSLGQGLEFLIYFQGNSAPDKSGLPSDRFSAERTGGSVSTLTIQRTQQEDSAVYLCASSYSAGSNQPQHFGDGTRLSIL.